Shown below are 26 T cell receptor beta chains from a single sample sequenced in a study of Ad26.COV2.S vaccination and SARS-CoV-2 variants (dated by TCRdb to the early 2020s). The method was the immunoSEQ multiplex PCR assay. In its TCRdb copy, this immuneACCESS table keeps in-frame sequences only and misses some clones. Where compared with another copy, unresolved V genes explain less than half of these, and the others have no known cause. Recorded for this sample are about 410,000 clones; around 89% of them occurred a single time. The top ten constitute 1.9% of the sample. Read against the paper, the sample's treatment or condition label means: approximately 18 received Ad26.COV2.S at low or high dose, single or two shots; about five received placebo; per-sample allocation not given. Repertoires of vaccine and placebo recipients were sequenced from samples collected on day 63 after the first injection.

Here the sequenced sample was peripheral blood, taken in a trial of Ad26.COV2.S vaccine versus placebo. The receptor set was obtained from a person aged 18-60 years who received the Ad26.COV2.S COVID-19 vaccine or a placebo.

The genes are TRBV6-5 and TRBJ1-1; TRBD1 agrees at 7 bases. With 5 bases clipped from V and 10 bases from J, the junction kept 13 bases outside the gene matches. The CDR3 has 14 residues. The V gene's germline CDR1 is MNHEY and CDR2 SVGAGI. CDR3 loop: CASSTGTVNRGAFF. The CDR3 DNA follows: TGTGCCAGCAGTACTGGGACAGTCAACCGAGGAGCTTTCTTT.

The V and J genes are TRBV12-5 and TRBJ2-1, with TRBD2 matching 9 bases. V shed 0 bases, J shed 9 bases, and the junction held 15 bases outside the gene matches. CDR1 and CDR2 from the germline V gene are LGHNT and FRNRAP. The CDR3 runs to 18 residues. CDR3 protein: CASGLVGARREGLGEQFF. The CDR3 nucleotides read TGTGCTAGTGGTTTGGTAGGGGCTAGGCGGGAGGGCCTTGGTGAGCAGTTCTTC.

The rearrangement uses TRBV6-2 or TRBV6-3 and TRBJ1-5, with D maybe TRBD1 (5 bases). Germline assignment: CDR1 MNHEY and CDR2 SVGEGT. V was pared by 2 bases and J by 5 bases, with 7 bases between. The length of the CDR3 is 13 residues. DNA of the CDR3: TGTGCCAGCAGTTACAGGGGCCATCAGCCCCAGCATTTT. This gives the protein CASSYRGHQPQHF.

The CDR3: CASKVHNEQFF. The CDR3, as DNA: TGTGCCAGCAAGGTCCACAATGAGCAGTTCTTC. The chain couples TRBV28 to TRBJ2-1, with D hard to call. Trimming removed 7 bases from V and 5 bases from J, with 6 bases in between. The germline V gene encodes CDR1 MDHEN and CDR2 SYDVKM. The CDR3 contains 11 residues.

As concerns this clone: In the same sample, other DNA sequences code for this CDR3. The V gene is TRBV3-1 (or the pseudogene TRBV3-2), the J gene TRBJ1-1; D is possibly TRBD1 (5 bases). V lost 0 bases, J lost 1 base, and 6 bases lay in between. This CDR3 comprises 14 residues. Germline loops: CDR1 LGHDT, CDR2 YNNKEL (reference sequence). CDR3 amino acids: CASSQEGGNTEAFF. The CDR3 nucleotides read TGTGCCAGCAGCCAAGAGGGGGGGAACACTGAAGCTTTCTTT.

This clone was seen once. CDR3 residues: CASSYMAAYEQYF. Written as DNA, the CDR3 is TGTGCCAGTAGTTATATGGCGGCTTACGAGCAGTACTTC. V and J are TRBV19 and TRBJ2-7; no reliable D call. The CDR3 covers 13 residues. Between the trimmed V and J ends, which lost 5 bases and 4 bases, there was a span of 12 bases. Germline CDR1 reads LNHDA; CDR2 reads SQIVND (reference sequence).

The gene calls are TRBV11-2 and TRBJ2-1; D gene unclear. The CDR3 sequence is 12 residues long. Germline V CDR1 and CDR2: SGHAT, FQNNGV. V was shortened by 5 bases and J by 15 bases, with 17 bases between the two germline ends. CDR3: CASSPTIERRFF. The CDR3 DNA sequence: TGTGCCAGCAGCCCTACAATCGAAAGGCGGTTCTTC.

This chain uses TRBV11-3 with TRBJ2-7; D possibly corresponds to TRBD1 (5 bases). The CDR3 is made up of 13 amino acids. V lost 0 bases and J lost 5, with 8 bases in between. Germline loops: CDR1 SGHNT, CDR2 YENEEA. The CDR3 sequence: CASSLEGQDEQYF. The CDR3 DNA reads as TGTGCCAGCAGCTTAGAGGGGCAAGACGAGCAGTACTTC.

The genes are TRBV6-5 and TRBJ2-1, with a tentative D call TRBD2 (6 bases). The CDR3 contains 15 residues. Germline V gene data show CDR1 as MNHEY and CDR2 as SVGAGI. Trimming shortened V by 0 bases and J by 2 bases, and 8 bases separated the two germline ends. The CDR3 coding sequence is TGTGCCAGCAGTTACTCTAGCGGACCCTACAATGAGCAGTTCTTC. This sequence encodes CASSYSSGPYNEQFF.

The rearrangement uses TRBV27 and TRBJ2-7, with D possibly being TRBD1 (5 bases). Germline V gene data show CDR1 as MNHEY and CDR2 as SMNVEV (reference sequence). The V end was cut by 7 bases, the J end by 2 bases, with 18 bases between. CDR3 length: 15 residues. As DNA, the CDR3 is TGTGCCAGCACCCTCAACGGGCAGGGCCCCTACGAGCAGTACTTC. Protein product: CASTLNGQGPYEQYF.

The J gene is TRBJ1-1, the V gene TRBV5-6; 8 bases match TRBD1. Losses at the gene ends were 4 bases for V and 5 bases for J; bases not matched to a gene: 13. The CDR3 runs 16 residues. In germline, CDR1 is SGHDT, CDR2 YYEEEE. The CDR3 sequence: CASSRQTGTGGTEAFF. The CDR3 DNA reads TGTGCCAGCAGCCGCCAAACCGGGACAGGAGGTACTGAAGCTTTCTTT.

This clone was found once. This chain joins TRBV18 and TRBJ1-2; D may be TRBD1 (6 bases). Trimming pared 7 bases from V and 3 bases from J, leaving 9 bases between. Germline V gene data show CDR1 as KGHSH and CDR2 as LQKENI. The CDR3 sequence is 12 residues long. CDR3 coding DNA: TGTGCCAGCTTACAGGGAGACTATGGCTACACCTTC. The encoded protein is CASLQGDYGYTF.

This chain links TRBV4-1 with TRBJ1-5; 7 bases align to TRBD1. Losses at the gene ends were 2 bases for V and 6 bases for J; bases not matched to a gene: 4. This CDR3 contains 14 residues. CDR1 is MGHRA and CDR2 is YSYEKL in the germline V gene. In DNA, the CDR3 is TGCGCCAGCAGCCAAAGTGACAGGGCTCAGCCCCAGCATTTT. Residues: CASSQSDRAQPQHF.

The chain couples TRBV6-2 or TRBV6-3 to TRBJ2-7; 8 nucleotides match TRBD1. V shed 2 bases, J shed 4 bases, and the junction held 7 bases outside the gene matches. This CDR3 region has 15 residues. Looked up from germline, CDR1 is MNHEY and CDR2 is SVGEGT. The CDR3 DNA sequence: TGTGCCAGCAGTTACACCTACAGGGGGAATTACGAGCAGTACTTC. Translating gives CASSYTYRGNYEQYF.

This clone was picked up a small number of times. This chain connects TRBV7-9 to TRBJ1-3, with D tentatively TRBD1 (5 bases). Germline V gene data show CDR1 as SEHNR and CDR2 as FQNEAQ (reference sequence). The ends were cut back, 1 base at V and 0 bases at J, with 13 bases in the middle. CDR3 size: 17 residues. In nucleotides, the CDR3 is TGTGCCAGCAGCTTAGGCGGGGGACTTAGCTCTGGAAACACCATATATTTT. Its protein product is CASSLGGGLSSGNTIYF.

With regard to this clone: The sample carries other DNA sequences with the same CDR3. The chain combines TRBV28 with TRBJ1-2; a weak D match, TRBD1 (5 bases). Deletions cut 2 bases from V and 2 bases from J, with 6 bases between. There are 13 residues in the CDR3. Germline assignment: CDR1 MDHEN and CDR2 SYDVKM. The CDR3 coding sequence is TGTGCCAGCAGTTTAGGGGGGAACTATGGCTACACCTTC. It encodes CASSLGGNYGYTF.

The chain recombines TRBV5-3 with TRBJ2-1; D is undetermined. TRBV5-3 is designated an ORF whose function remains uncertain. The V gene lost 0 bases and the J gene lost 8 bases, with 6 bases spanning the gap. CDR3 size: 12 residues. CDR3 protein: CARSLVLHEQFF. The DNA for the CDR3 is TGTGCCAGAAGCTTGGTACTTCATGAGCAGTTCTTC.

This sequence joins TRBV6-5 and TRBJ2-7; D perhaps matches TRBD1 (5 bases). CDR1 is MNHEY and CDR2 is SVGAGI in the germline V gene. The length of the CDR3 is 13 residues. V was shortened by 0 bases and J by 2 bases, with 5 bases between the two germline ends. The CDR3 DNA follows: TGTGCCAGCAGTTACTCAGGGGCCTACGAGCAGTACTTC. Residues: CASSYSGAYEQYF.

The V gene is TRBV2, the J gene TRBJ2-7; tentatively, D is TRBD1 (5 bases). V lost 5 bases and J lost 2, with 7 bases in between. The CDR3 length is 12 residues. CDR1 SNHLY and CDR2 FYNNEI come from the germline V gene. For the CDR3, the DNA is TGTGCCAGCAGTTCGACAGCCTACGAGCAGTACTTC. Its translation: CASSSTAYEQYF. The entire variable domain, with the rest obtained from reference TRBV2 and TRBJ2-7, is as follows: EPEVTQTPSHQVTQMGQEVILRCVPISNHLYFYWYRQILGQKVEFLVSFYNNEISEKSEIFDDQFSVERPDGSNFTLKIRSTKLEDSAMYFCASSSTAYEQYFGPGTRLTVT.

The chain couples TRBV7-2 to TRBJ1-1; a possible D gene is TRBD1 (5 bases). Germline V lookup: CDR1 SGHTA, CDR2 FQGNSA. V lost 1 base, J lost 4 bases, and 10 bases lay in between. This CDR3 region has 14 residues. As DNA, the CDR3 is TGTGCCAGCAGCTTAGGGGGCGCGGGCACTGAAGCTTTCTTT. This gives the protein CASSLGGAGTEAFF.

This sequence joins TRBV18 and TRBJ2-1; the D gene is possibly TRBD2 (6 bases). Germline V gene data show CDR1 as KGHSH and CDR2 as LQKENI. V lost 2 bases and J 1 base, leaving 12 bases between the germline ends. This CDR3 has 16 residues. DNA of the CDR3: TGTGCCAGCTCACCATCGACGGGAGTTTCCTACAATGAGCAGTTCTTC. Its protein is CASSPSTGVSYNEQFF.

V is TRBV5-1 and J is TRBJ1-5, with 8 bases fitting TRBD1. CDR1 is SGHRS and CDR2 is YFSETQ in the germline V gene. This CDR3 has 15 amino acids. After removal of 0 bases from V and 4 bases from J, the junction contained 3 bases not matched to a gene. CDR3 protein: CASSLGQGLNQPQHF. The CDR3 coding sequence is TGCGCCAGCAGCTTGGGACAGGGGTTAAATCAGCCCCAGCATTTT.

DNA of the CDR3: TGTGCCAGCAGCTTGGACGCCGTTTCGTCCGAGCAGTACTTC. Amino acid sequence: CASSLDAVSSEQYF. The chain employs TRBV5-4 and TRBJ2-7; no clear D. Trimming removed 0 bases from V and 6 bases from J, with 13 bases in between. CDR1 SGHNT and CDR2 YYREEE come from the germline V gene (reference sequence). The CDR3 loop spans 14 amino acids.

The chain is built from TRBV19 and TRBJ1-2; a possible D gene is TRBD1 (5 bases). Germline CDR1 and CDR2: LNHDA and SQIVND (reference sequence). The V and J ends lost 2 bases and 2 bases respectively, with 6 bases between them. The CDR3 is 13 residues long. CDR3 DNA sequence: TGTGCCAGTAGTATAAACAGGAACTATGGCTACACCTTC. Encoded protein: CASSINRNYGYTF.

This rearrangement joins TRBV7-6 to TRBJ2-2; weak D call: TRBD1 (6 bases). CDR3 length equals 13 residues. V dropped 3 bases and J dropped 6 bases, with 8 bases sitting between them. Per germline, CDR1 SGHVS and CDR2 FNYEAQ. CDR3 nucleotides: TGTGCCAGCAGCTTTGGGGGCCCCGGGGAGCTGTTTTTT. It is translated as CASSFGGPGELFF.

The V call is TRBV6-5, the J call TRBJ2-2; TRBD1 matches at 7 bases. Germline assignment: CDR1 MNHEY and CDR2 SVGAGI. Losses at the gene ends were 4 bases for V and 5 bases for J; bases not matched to a gene: 10. This CDR3 comprises 16 residues. The CDR3 spells CASSFQTGVGTGELFF. The CDR3 DNA is TGTGCCAGCAGTTTCCAAACAGGGGTAGGGACCGGGGAGCTGTTTTTT.